These T cell receptor beta chains were read from a single sample in a study of CD8 T cells in ankylosing spondylitis. Using its own MiXCR run on the 5' RACE reads, TCRdb lists one record per CDR3 protein. The table has a few hundred thousand distinct CDR3 sequences, about 10% seen once; the top ten hold 6.8%. Sequencing input: blood, either unsorted or a sorted T cell fraction (not recorded which). These receptor sequences come from a male donor with ankylosing spondylitis or in good health (not recorded which). The CDR3 runs from the conserved cysteine through the conserved F or W. The D gene is left open where the match is weak. Not all rows give a size; the values are once, few, many and, for expanded clones, a class.

size	D	V	J	CDR3	DNA
many	.	TRBV6-1	TRBJ2-1	CASSSPAGAYNEQFF	TGTGCCAGCAGCTCTCCCGCCGGGGCCTACAATGAGCAGTTCTTC
many	TRBD1	TRBV9	TRBJ1-1	CASSVGAGGYRNTEAFF	TGTGCCAGCAGCGTAGGGGCAGGGGGCTATCGGAACACTGAAGCTTTCTTT
many	.	TRBV5-1	TRBJ2-4	CASSSSGIGKNIQYF	TGCGCCAGCAGCTCGTCTGGTATTGGGAAAAACATTCAGTACTTC
few	.	TRBV6-2/TRBV6-3	TRBJ2-3	CASSGLSADTQYF	TGTGCCAGCAGTGGGCTATCGGCAGATACGCAGTATTTT
many	.	TRBV6-5	TRBJ1-2	CASSYLPGPNYGYTF	TGTGCCAGCAGTTACCTACCTGGCCCTAACTATGGCTACACCTTC
many	.	TRBV5-1	TRBJ2-3	CASSRGVALTDTQYF	TGCGCCAGCAGCCGCGGGGTAGCTCTCACAGATACGCAGTATTTT
many	.	TRBV5-1	TRBJ2-7	CASSLLGGWSYEQYF	TGCGCCAGCAGCTTGCTCGGGGGCTGGTCCTACGAGCAGTACTTC
few	TRBD2	TRBV10-3	TRBJ2-2	CAIRPGLAPKNTGELFF	TGTGCCATCAGGCCGGGACTAGCGCCCAAGAACACCGGGGAGCTGTTTTTT
few	.	TRBV18	TRBJ2-2	CASSPPKGTTRGWLFF	TGTGCCAGCTCACCACCTAAGGGAACCACCCGGGGATGGCTGTTTTTT
many	TRBD1	TRBV5-1	TRBJ2-1	CASSPLPRDRINNEQFF	TGCGCCAGCAGCCCCCTCCCTCGGGACAGAATAAACAATGAGCAGTTCTTC
.	.	TRBV20-1	TRBJ2-3	CSARDWLAPTDTQYF	TGCAGTGCTAGAGATTGGCTCGCTCCCACAGATACGCAGTATTTT
many	.	TRBV3-1	TRBJ2-5	CASSQDIPQTGQGAGETQYF	TGTGCCAGCAGCCAAGATATCCCCCAAACCGGGCAGGGAGCTGGGGAGACCCAGTACTTC
many	TRBD1	TRBV6-5	TRBJ2-7	CASSYAGGGPYEQYF	TGTGCCAGCAGTTATGCAGGGGGTGGCCCCTACGAGCAGTACTTC
.	.	TRBV29-1	TRBJ2-1	CSVEGGAFYNEQFF	TGCAGCGTTGAAGGAGGAGCTTTCTACAATGAGCAGTTCTTC
many	.	TRBV5-5	TRBJ2-1	CASTLGASSYNEQFF	TGTGCCAGCACTCTCGGGGCCAGCTCCTACAATGAGCAGTTCTTC
few	TRBD2	TRBV12-3/TRBV12-4	TRBJ2-5	CASSLGVFRRGAPQETQYF	TGTGCCAGCAGTTTGGGCGTTTTTCGGCGGGGGGCCCCCCAAGAGACCCAGTACTTC
many	.	TRBV4-1	TRBJ2-1	CASSPTNLAADEQFF	TGCGCCAGCAGCCCCACGAACCTAGCCGCAGACGAGCAGTTCTTC
.	TRBD1	TRBV5-6	TRBJ2-7	CASSLLGQSFYEQYF	TGTGCCAGCAGCTTGTTGGGACAGTCTTTCTACGAGCAGTACTTC
many	TRBD2	TRBV12-3/TRBV12-4	TRBJ2-1	CASRFYSGSNEQFF	TGTGCCAGCAGGTTCTATAGCGGGAGCAATGAGCAGTTCTTC
many	TRBD1	TRBV7-9	TRBJ2-1	CASSSRVWGQGGNEQFF	TGTGCCAGCAGCTCTAGAGTCTGGGGACAGGGAGGGAATGAGCAGTTCTTC
many	.	TRBV12-3/TRBV12-4	TRBJ1-1	CASSPIPTGVRPSEAFF	TGTGCCAGCAGTCCCATCCCCACGGGCGTTAGGCCCTCTGAAGCTTTCTTT
.	.	TRBV30	TRBJ2-3	CAWSQPFGRDTQYF	TGTGCCTGGTCTCAACCCTTTGGACGAGATACGCAGTATTTT
many	.	TRBV12-3/TRBV12-4	TRBJ1-1	CASSRQLGTEAFF	TGTGCCAGCAGCCGACAGCTGGGGACTGAAGCTTTCTTT
.	.	TRBV6-5	TRBJ2-2	CASSYSLGTGELFF	TGTGCCAGCAGTTACTCGTTGGGCACCGGGGAGCTGTTTTTT
many	.	TRBV7-8	TRBJ2-7	CASRSSDAYEQYF	TGTGCCAGCCGCAGTTCTGATGCCTACGAGCAGTACTTC
few	.	TRBV18	TRBJ1-3	CASSLYAGDSGNTIYF	TGTGCCAGCTCATTATATGCAGGGGACTCTGGAAACACCATATATTTT
many	.	TRBV10-3	TRBJ2-1	CAISVEQGYNEQFF	TGTGCCATCAGTGTGGAACAGGGTTACAATGAGCAGTTCTTC
few	.	TRBV6-1	TRBJ2-1	CASSEEVHNEQFF	TGTGCCAGCAGTGAAGAGGTACACAATGAGCAGTTCTTC
many	TRBD1	TRBV20-1	TRBJ2-7	CSALPGQGNHEQYF	TGCAGTGCCCTACCGGGACAGGGAAATCACGAGCAGTACTTC
many	.	TRBV20-1	TRBJ2-1	CSARVRFNEQFF	TGCAGTGCTAGAGTTCGGTTCAATGAGCAGTTCTTC
many	.	TRBV20-1	TRBJ1-5	CSAMTDSNQPQHF	TGCAGTGCTATGACAGATAGCAATCAGCCCCAGCATTTT
few	.	TRBV30	TRBJ2-7	CAWCPGISYEQYF	TGTGCCTGGTGTCCGGGGATCTCCTACGAGCAGTACTTC
many	TRBD2	TRBV20-1	TRBJ2-5	CSASSSGRYQETQYF	TGCAGTGCTAGCTCTAGCGGGAGGTACCAAGAGACCCAGTACTTC
many	.	TRBV20-1	TRBJ2-7	CSPMGSNSYEQYF	TGCAGTCCTATGGGGTCAAACTCCTACGAGCAGTACTTC
few	.	TRBV6-5	TRBJ2-2	CASSFGGAGELFF	TGTGCCAGCAGTTTTGGGGGAGCCGGGGAGCTGTTTTTT
many	.	TRBV12-3/TRBV12-4	TRBJ2-5	CASSPGDLGETQYF	TGTGCCAGCAGCCCAGGGGACTTAGGGGAGACCCAGTACTTC
.	.	TRBV9	TRBJ2-2	CASSGRAGKAGELFF	TGTGCCAGCAGCGGCAGGGCAGGGAAGGCCGGGGAGCTGTTTTTT
many	.	TRBV20-1	TRBJ1-6	CSAVDVGGSYNSPLHF	TGCAGTGCCGTGGACGTGGGGGGATCCTATAATTCACCCCTCCACTTT
many	.	TRBV5-1	TRBJ1-2	CASSTGLQANYGYTF	TGCGCCAGCAGCACAGGACTCCAAGCGAACTATGGCTACACCTTC
many	.	TRBV2	TRBJ2-2	CASSLSSRAGELFF	TGTGCCAGCAGTCTGAGCAGCAGGGCCGGGGAGCTGTTTTTT
many	.	TRBV6-1	TRBJ2-1	CASSEAEYNEQFF	TGTGCCAGCAGTGAAGCCGAGTACAATGAGCAGTTCTTC
.	.	TRBV28	TRBJ2-7	CASSLGGKYSYEQYF	TGTGCCAGCAGTTTAGGTGGGAAATACTCCTACGAGCAGTACTTC
many	.	TRBV4-1	TRBJ2-7	CASSSPRVGTGYYEQYF	TGCGCCAGCAGCTCCCCCCGTGTCGGAACAGGGTACTACGAGCAGTACTTC
.	.	TRBV4-1	TRBJ2-5	CASRPGPNQETQYF	TGCGCCAGCAGACCGGGACCCAACCAAGAGACCCAGTACTTC
.	TRBD2	TRBV7-2	TRBJ2-5	CASSLVGLAEEETQYF	TGTGCCAGCAGCTTAGTGGGACTAGCGGAGGAAGAGACCCAGTACTTC
many	TRBD2	TRBV20-1	TRBJ2-7	CSAGRGGASYEQYF	TGCAGTGCAGGGAGGGGTGGAGCCTCCTACGAGCAGTACTTC
many	.	TRBV4-1	TRBJ1-3	CASSQRGAGNTIYF	TGCGCCAGCAGCCAACGGGGGGCTGGAAACACCATATATTTT
many	TRBD2	TRBV4-2	TRBJ2-5	CASSQGLAGVLGETQYF	TGTGCCAGCAGCCAAGGACTAGCGGGGGTTTTAGGAGAGACCCAGTACTTC
many	.	TRBV6-1	TRBJ1-2	CASSSIGQRAHGYTF	TGTGCCAGCTCATCCATCGGACAGCGAGCCCATGGCTACACCTTC
many	TRBD1	TRBV20-1	TRBJ1-4	CSGGTVANEKLFF	TGCAGTGGCGGGACAGTTGCTAATGAAAAACTGTTTTTT
.	TRBD1	TRBV27	TRBJ1-1	CASSFELRGHETEAFF	TGTGCCAGCAGTTTTGAATTGAGGGGGCATGAGACTGAAGCTTTCTTT
.	TRBD2	TRBV12-3/TRBV12-4	TRBJ2-1	CASSPSPWSGSYEQFF	TGTGCCAGCAGTCCCTCCCCGTGGAGCGGGAGTTATGAGCAGTTCTTC
.	.	TRBV7-9	TRBJ1-6	CTSSLTGEGSPLHF	TGTACCAGCAGCTTGACAGGCGAAGGTTCACCCCTCCACTTT
few	.	TRBV15	TRBJ2-6	CATSKGQAKGLGANVLTF	TGTGCCACCAGCAAAGGACAGGCCAAGGGACTGGGGGCCAACGTCCTGACTTTC
many	.	TRBV28	TRBJ1-6	CASSRTRNSPLHF	TGTGCCAGCAGTCGGACTCGTAATTCACCCCTCCACTTT
many	TRBD1	TRBV20-1	TRBJ1-5	CSAPGQNSNQPQHF	TGCAGTGCCCCGGGACAGAATAGCAATCAGCCCCAGCATTTT
many	.	TRBV12-3/TRBV12-4	TRBJ2-3	CASSLHRPPSTDTQYF	TGTGCCAGCAGTCTCCACCGGCCCCCGAGCACAGATACGCAGTATTTT
many	.	TRBV5-1	TRBJ1-1	CASSLGTTPEAFF	TGCGCCAGCAGCCTCGGCACAACCCCCGAAGCTTTCTTT
few	TRBD1	TRBV12-3/TRBV12-4	TRBJ1-6	CASSQIQGPNSPLHF	TGTGCCAGCAGTCAGATACAGGGGCCGAATTCACCCCTCCACTTT
many	.	TRBV7-8	TRBJ1-2	CASSYGQRDGYTF	TGTGCCAGCAGCTATGGACAACGGGATGGCTACACCTTC